The clone carrying this TCR beta chain was recorded at least ten times. What it binds is not known. This record comes from a study of Graves' ophthalmopathy and Graves' hyperthyroidism. Study information: Ahead of any treatment, peripheral blood was obtained at the initial diagnosis.

From fresh peripheral blood, over 9 ml in volume, the PBMCs were obtained. RNA served as the template for amplifying TCR beta CDR3 regions. The first-round RT-PCR employed HTBI primers together with the Qiagen OneStep RT-PCR kit. A multiplex PCR was then performed as the second round. TCRdb reanalysed the multiplex PCR reads using MiXCR and keeps one entry per CDR3 protein. This sample has about 400,000 distinct CDR3 sequences, with approximately 16% found just once. Findings and caveats of the study: Discrimination between ophthalmopathy and stable hyperthyroidism by a 13-signature model showed about 89% sensitivity and about 84% specificity. The majority of expanded thyroid clonotypes above 0.001 frequency also occurred in blood.

The V gene's germline CDR1 is SGHTA and CDR2 FQGTGA. V was pared by 5 bases and J by 1 base, with 14 bases between. The CDR3 consists of 15 residues. Sequencing was done on a sample of peripheral blood. V usage is TRBV7-3 and J usage is TRBJ2-5; D gene uncertain. The sequence was collected from a woman between 18 and 30 years old with Graves' ophthalmopathy. The CDR3 coding sequence is TGTGCCAGCAGCCCTTGGGCGGCAGTCCAAGAGACCCAGTACTTC. Amino acid sequence: CASSPWAAVQETQYF.